Each of the 9 T cell receptor beta chains below was sequenced from the same sample in a study of T cells after somatic rescue of genetic block. The repertoire was sequenced with immunoSEQ multiplex PCR; TCRdb's copy has only in-frame clones and lacks some. The sample holds tens of thousands of clones; around 93% are singletons and the top ten take 2.9%. The sample was peripheral blood mononuclear cells (PBMCs). These receptors all stem from a man aged 40-55 years.

The rearrangement links TRBV4-3 to TRBJ2-6; D is ambiguous. V gave up 4 bases and J gave up 0 bases, with 7 bases separating them. The CDR3 totals 15 residues. Germline loops: CDR1 LGHNA, CDR2 YSLEER. CDR3 coding DNA: TGCGCCAGCAGCCGAGACACCTCTGGGGCCAACGTCCTGACTTTC. Translation: CASSRDTSGANVLTF.

V gene TRBV9 combines with J gene TRBJ1-4, with a tentative D call TRBD1 (6 bases). Germline V gives CDR1 SGDLS, CDR2 YYNGEE. There are 15 residues in the CDR3. V lost 4 bases to trimming and J lost 4 bases, with 14 bases between them. In DNA form, the CDR3 reads TGTGCCAGCAGCAGGGGGACACCCAATAATGAAAAACTGTTTTTT. It encodes CASSRGTPNNEKLFF.

This clone was observed once. The rearrangement joins TRBV7-8 to TRBJ2-3; D not certain. This CDR3 is built from 15 residues. Germline V gives CDR1 SGHVS, CDR2 FQNEAQ. Trimming stripped 1 base from V and 1 base from J, with 9 bases between. The CDR3 DNA follows: TGTGCCAGCAGCTTAGACCCTCGAGGCACAGATACGCAGTATTTT. Translated, it gives CASSLDPRGTDTQYF.

The chain recombines TRBV18 with TRBJ2-5; 7 bases line up with TRBD1. The germline V gene has CDR1 KGHSH and CDR2 LQKENI. The CDR3 covers 16 residues. V gave up 2 bases and J gave up 5 bases; unmatched junction bases: 11. CDR3 sequence: CASSPARGGGVETQYF. Written as DNA, the CDR3 is TGTGCCAGCTCACCAGCCCGAGGGGGCGGAGTGGAGACCCAGTACTTC.

V is TRBV6-5 and J is TRBJ2-7, with D possibly being TRBD2 (6 bases). The V end was cut by 7 bases, the J end by 3 bases, with 19 bases between. The CDR3 covers 15 residues. The V gene's germline CDR1 is MNHEY and CDR2 SVGAGI. The CDR3 protein is CASNTASRGFYEQYF. The DNA for the CDR3 is TGTGCCAGCAACACTGCCTCGCGGGGTTTCTACGAGCAGTACTTC.

The chain uses TRBV7-8 and TRBJ1-5; unclear D gene. CDR1 is SGHVS and CDR2 is FQNEAQ in the germline V gene. The CDR3 runs 16 residues. V gave up 1 base and J gave up 2 bases, with 12 bases separating them. CDR3: CASSLGGWERNQPQHF. The CDR3, as DNA: TGTGCCAGCAGCTTAGGGGGTTGGGAGCGCAATCAGCCCCAGCATTTT.

The V gene is TRBV6-5, the J gene TRBJ2-4, with 12 bases identical to TRBD1. J was trimmed by 2 bases and V by 8 bases; bases with no gene match: 4. CDR1 MNHEY and CDR2 SVGAGI come from the germline V gene. The CDR3 runs 15 residues. CDR3 sequence reads: CASGRDRGPKNIQYF. In DNA form, the CDR3 reads TGTGCCAGCGGTAGGGACAGGGGGCCCAAAAACATTCAGTACTTC.

The V call is TRBV6-5, the J call TRBJ2-2; unclear D gene. The CDR3 spans 14 residues. Germline CDR1 is MNHEY and CDR2 is SVGAGI. The V end was cut by 2 bases, the J end by 7 bases, with 11 bases between. DNA of the CDR3: TGTGCCAGCAGTTACGGCGTTGGGGACGGGGAGCTGTTTTTT. Amino acids: CASSYGVGDGELFF.

The J gene is TRBJ1-1, the V gene TRBV7-9, with TRBD1 matching 10 bases. J gave up 4 bases and V 9 bases, and 20 bases lay outside the gene matches. Per the germline V gene, CDR1 is SEHNR and CDR2 is FQNEAQ (reference sequence). The CDR3 contains 18 residues. DNA of the CDR3: TGTGCCAGTTTTATAACTGGGACAGGGGAAGAAAGAGGCACTGAAGCTTTCTTT. It encodes CASFITGTGEERGTEAFF.